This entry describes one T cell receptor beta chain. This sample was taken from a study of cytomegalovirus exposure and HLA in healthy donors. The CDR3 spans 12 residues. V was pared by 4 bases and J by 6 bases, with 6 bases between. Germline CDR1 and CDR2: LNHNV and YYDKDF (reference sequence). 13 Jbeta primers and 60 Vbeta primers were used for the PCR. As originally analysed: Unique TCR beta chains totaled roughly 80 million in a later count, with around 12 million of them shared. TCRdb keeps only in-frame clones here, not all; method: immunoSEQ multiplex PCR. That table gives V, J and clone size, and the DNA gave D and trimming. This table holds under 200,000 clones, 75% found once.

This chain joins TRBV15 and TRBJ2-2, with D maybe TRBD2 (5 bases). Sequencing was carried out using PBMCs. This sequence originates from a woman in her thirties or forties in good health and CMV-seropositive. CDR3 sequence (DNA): TGTGCCACCAGCACGCGGGCCGGGGAGCTGTTTTTT. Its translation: CATSTRAGELFF.